One sample yielded the 6 T cell receptor beta chains listed below, sequenced in a study of blood T cells in healthy people across ages. A second PCR, run for 7 to 11 cycles, used a sample-barcoded 5' primer plus a J-beta primer mix. TCRdb re-derived calls from the 5' RACE reads in MiXCR, one entry per CDR3 protein. The table has more than 700,000 distinct CDR3 sequences, about 45% seen once. The specimen sequenced was blood. The receptors shown here come from an elderly man in good health.

This chain joins TRBV7-9 and TRBJ1-1; 8 bases map to TRBD1. The junction had 9 bases not matched to a gene; V was cut back by 5 bases and J by 4 bases. Germline CDR1 SEHNR, CDR2 FQNEAQ (reference sequence). The CDR3 sequence is 15 residues long. In DNA, the CDR3 is TGTGCCAGCAGCCGATACAGGGGGTCGAGCACTGAAGCTTTCTTT. The encoded protein is CASSRYRGSSTEAFF.

This clonotype was seen a handful of times. The V gene is TRBV19, the J gene TRBJ2-5; no clear D. Between the trimmed V and J ends, which lost 6 bases and 2 bases, there was a span of 4 bases. The germline CDR1 and CDR2 sequences are LNHDA and SQIVND (reference sequence). The CDR3 sequence is 11 residues long. The CDR3, as DNA: TGTGCCAGTAGGAAGCAAGAGACCCAGTACTTC. Encoded protein: CASRKQETQYF.

This clonotype was recorded at least ten times. This chain joins TRBV29-1 and TRBJ2-7, with D tentatively TRBD2 (5 bases). CDR1 is SQVTM and CDR2 is ANQGSEA in the germline V gene. Trimming left V 4 bases short and J 6 bases short, with 10 bases between. The CDR3 has 11 amino acids. The DNA for the CDR3 is TGCAGCGTTGCCCAACGGGGCGAGCAGTACTTC. Translating gives CSVAQRGEQYF.

The CDR3 nucleotides are TGTGCCAGCAGCCACGGACCCAGGGCTCGAAACATTCAGTACTTC. Translated, it gives CASSHGPRARNIQYF. V usage is TRBV28 and J usage is TRBJ2-4; D perhaps matches TRBD1 (5 bases). The CDR3 runs to 15 residues. Germline V lookup: CDR1 MDHEN, CDR2 SYDVKM. V lost 6 bases to trimming and J lost 6 bases, with 18 bases between them. Complete variable domain (other parts from reference TRBV28 and TRBJ2-4): DVKVTQSSRYLVKRTGEKVFLECVQDMDHENMFWYRQDPGLGLRLIYFSYDVKMKEKGDIPEGYSVSREKKERFSLILESASTNQTSMYLCASSHGPRARNIQYFGAGTRLSVL.

A few counts support this clonotype. The rearrangement uses TRBV21-1 and TRBJ2-1; the D call TRBD1 from the table was never checked on the DNA. TRBV21-1 is a pseudogene segment. The CDR3 sequence is 13 residues long. CDR3 in amino acids: CASPSIGPHEQFF. CDR3 sequence (DNA): TGTGCCAGCCCATCAATAGGCCCCCATGAGCAGTTCTTC.

The chain employs TRBV25-1 and TRBJ2-5; TRBD2 agrees at 11 bases. The V segment lost 4 bases and the J segment 11 bases; nucleotides outside the gene matches: 12. CDR1 is MGHDK, CDR2 SYGVNS, per germline. This CDR3 comprises 15 residues. In DNA, the CDR3 is TGTGCCAGCAGTGGAGGGGGGACTAGCGGTACAGCGCAGTACTTC. Translation gives CASSGGGTSGTAQYF. Together with reference TRBV25-1 and TRBJ2-5, the CDR3 gives the full variable domain: EADIYQTPRYLVIGTGKKITLECSQTMGHDKMYWYQQDPGMELHLIHYSYGVNSTEKGDLSSESTVSRIRTEHFPLTLESARPSHTSQYLCASSGGGTSGTAQYFGPGTRLLVL.